Listed here are 7 T cell receptor beta chains from one sample, sequenced in a study of beta chain features in type 1 diabetes. The isolated RNA, all of it, was reverse transcribed, so expressed TCRB transcripts were what got sequenced. Assay used: immunoSEQ multiplex PCR; TCRdb lists only in-frame clones, some missing. The table has around 150,000 clones, roughly 8% seen once. Sequenced sample: central memory CD4+ T cells from blood. These receptor sequences come from a man aged 18 to 30 in good health.

As for this clone: Other DNA sequences in this specimen translate into the identical CDR3. The genes are TRBV28 and TRBJ2-3; D possibly corresponds to TRBD2 (6 bases). The V gene lost 2 bases and the J gene lost 1 base, with 10 bases spanning the gap. The CDR3 length is 15 residues. Germline V gene sequence: CDR1 MDHEN, CDR2 SYDVKM. CDR3 DNA sequence: TGTGCCAGCAGTTTACTAGGAGGGGGCACAGATACGCAGTATTTT. Its translation: CASSLLGGGTDTQYF.

This clone has more than one count but fewer than ten. The V call is TRBV28, the J call TRBJ2-2; 11 bases fit TRBD1. The CDR3 length is 15 residues. The J segment lost 6 bases and the V segment lost 5 bases, leaving 5 bases of the junction unmatched. Germline values: CDR1 MDHEN, CDR2 SYDVKM. The CDR3 region has the DNA TGTGCCAGCAGTATTCCGGGACAGGGGGCCGGGGAGCTGTTTTTT. As protein: CASSIPGQGAGELFF.

This clone showed up just a few times. The rearrangement uses TRBV6-1 and TRBJ2-6; D is unclear. Per the germline V gene, CDR1 is MNHNS and CDR2 is SASEGT. CDR3 length equals 18 residues. Trimming left V 2 bases short and J 0 bases short, with 14 bases between. The CDR3 DNA reads as TGTGCCAGCAGTGAAATCGTGCTGTTTAGCTCTGGGGCCAACGTCCTGACTTTC. This gives the protein CASSEIVLFSSGANVLTF.

This clone has ten or more counts. The chain uses TRBV18 and TRBJ1-1; D gene ambiguous. Germline V gene lookup returns CDR1 KGHSH and CDR2 LQKENI. V dropped 3 bases and J dropped 9 bases, with 11 bases sitting between them. The CDR3 loop spans 12 amino acids. The CDR3 region is CASSPAANQAFF. Written as DNA, the CDR3 is TGTGCCAGCTCACCGGCAGCGAATCAAGCTTTCTTT.

The chain is built from TRBV6-5 and TRBJ1-2, with D perhaps matching TRBD1 (5 bases). Deletions cut 8 bases from V and 2 bases from J, with 15 bases between. Germline V lookup: CDR1 MNHEY, CDR2 SVGAGI. The CDR3 is made up of 14 amino acids. The CDR3 protein is CASYAGGSNYGYTF. The DNA of the CDR3 is TGTGCCAGCTACGCCGGGGGTTCCAACTATGGCTACACCTTC.

The chain carries TRBV10-3 and TRBJ1-1; D not certain. V shed 0 bases and J shed 1 base, with 9 bases lying between them. CDR3 length: 15 residues. Per the germline V gene, CDR1 is ENHRY and CDR2 is SYGVKD. The CDR3 loop is CAISESPGENTEAFF. CDR3 sequence (DNA): TGTGCCATCAGTGAGTCCCCCGGGGAGAACACTGAAGCTTTCTTT.

This clone was seen a single time. A read error may account for a junction end that differs from germline. This chain joins TRBV19 and TRBJ2-6, with D maybe TRBD2 (5 bases). This CDR3 spans 14 amino acids. Germline V lookup: CDR1 LNHDA, CDR2 SQIVND (reference sequence). The CDR3 DNA sequence: TGTGCCAGTAGGGGAGACACTGGGGACAACGTCCTGACTTTC. This sequence encodes CASRGDTGDNVLTF.